This T cell receptor beta chain was retrieved from a study of cytomegalovirus exposure and HLA in healthy donors. About the research overall: As released early, the data held 70 million to 100 million unique TCRs from HLA-typed donors.

13 Jbeta primers and 60 Vbeta primers were used for the PCR. Generated by immunoSEQ multiplex PCR, the TCRdb table keeps only in-frame clones and is missing some. The profile covers about 160,000 clones, with roughly 85% appearing a single time and 0.85% to 1% taken by the ten largest. V lost 3 bases, J lost 1 base, and 10 bases lay in between. The CDR3 length is 14 residues. The germline V gene has CDR1 SGHRS and CDR2 YFSETQ. The source material was PBMCs. The TCR sequence derives from a woman in her 50s in good health and CMV-seropositive. The rearrangement uses TRBV5-1 and TRBJ1-2, with a possible D match to TRBD1 (5 bases). CDR3 DNA: TGCGCCAGCAGCTCCGACAGACTTAACTATGGCTACACCTTC. Translating it yields CASSSDRLNYGYTF.